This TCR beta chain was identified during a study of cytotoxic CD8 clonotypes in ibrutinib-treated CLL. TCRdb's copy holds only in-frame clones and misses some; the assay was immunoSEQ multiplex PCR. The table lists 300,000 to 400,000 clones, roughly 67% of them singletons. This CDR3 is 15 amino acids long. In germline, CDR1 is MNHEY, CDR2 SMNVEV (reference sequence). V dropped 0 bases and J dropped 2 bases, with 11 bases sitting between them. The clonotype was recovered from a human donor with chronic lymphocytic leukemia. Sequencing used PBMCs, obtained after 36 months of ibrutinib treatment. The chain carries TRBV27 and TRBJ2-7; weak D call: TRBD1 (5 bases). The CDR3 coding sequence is TGTGCCAGCAGTTTATCCCCCAGGGTCCCCTACGAGCAGTACTTC. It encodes CASSLSPRVPYEQYF.